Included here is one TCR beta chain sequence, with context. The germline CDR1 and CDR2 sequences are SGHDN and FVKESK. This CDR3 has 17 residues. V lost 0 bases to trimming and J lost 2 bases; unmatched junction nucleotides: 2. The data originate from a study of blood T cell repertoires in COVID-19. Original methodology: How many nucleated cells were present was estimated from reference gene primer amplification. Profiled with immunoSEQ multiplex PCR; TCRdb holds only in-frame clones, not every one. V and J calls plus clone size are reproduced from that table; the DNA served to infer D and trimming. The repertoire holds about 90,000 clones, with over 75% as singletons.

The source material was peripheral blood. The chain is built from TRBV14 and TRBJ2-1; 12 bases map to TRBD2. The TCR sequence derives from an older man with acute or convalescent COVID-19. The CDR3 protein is CASSQDLAGGAYNEQFF. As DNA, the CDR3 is TGTGCCAGCAGCCAAGATCTAGCGGGAGGGGCCTACAATGAGCAGTTCTTC.